This is a list of T cell receptor beta chains from one sample in a study of blood T cells in healthy people across ages. TCRdb re-called the 5' RACE reads through MiXCR, storing one row per CDR3 protein. The sample has about 1.7 million distinct CDR3 sequences; 28% are singletons. Sequenced input: blood. The receptors were gathered from a woman aged 25 to 39 in good health. Each CDR3 is given with its conserved first and last residue. D genes are given only for firm matches. The size of a clone is reported for some rows only, either as once, few or many, or as a class for expanded clones.

abundance,v_gene,d_gene,j_gene,CDR3nt,CDR3aa
.,TRBV5-1,TRBD1,TRBJ2-1,TGCGCCAGCAGCCCGACAGGGGAGGAGCAGTTCTTC,CASSPTGEEQFF
.,TRBV5-1,.,TRBJ2-1,TGCGCCAGCAGCTTTTGGGGTACCTCTAGCTCCTACAATGAGCAGTTCTTC,CASSFWGTSSSYNEQFF
.,TRBV6-5,.,TRBJ2-7,TGTGCCAGCGGTAGACAGGACCACTCCTACAATGAGCAGTACTTC,CASGRQDHSYNEQYF
many,TRBV6-5,.,TRBJ2-1,TGTGCCAGCAGAGAAAGGGGTCCCTACAATGAGCAGTTCTTC,CASRERGPYNEQFF
many,TRBV20-1,TRBD2,TRBJ2-7,TGCAGTGCTTACGGACTAGCGGGAGTAGGGGAGCAGTACTTC,CSAYGLAGVGEQYF
many,TRBV6-2/TRBV6-3,.,TRBJ2-1,TGTGCCAGCACCGCCGACGGATACAATGAGCAGTTCTTC,CASTADGYNEQFF
many,TRBV7-9,TRBD1,TRBJ2-5,TGTGCCGTGCGAGGGGGCAGGGAGACCCAGTACTTC,CAVRGGRETQYF
.,TRBV20-1,.,TRBJ1-4,TGCAGTACCAAAAACCTGGACAGCTCAACTAATGAAAAACTGTTTTTT,CSTKNLDSSTNEKLFF
.,TRBV15,TRBD1,TRBJ1-1,TGTGCCACCAGCGGTCAGGGGGTAGCTGAAGCTTTCTTT,CATSGQGVAEAFF
few,TRBV7-9,.,TRBJ1-2,TGTGCCAGCAGCTCCCTCGGGGGGGCTGTATATGGCTACACCTTC,CASSSLGGAVYGYTF
many,TRBV29-1,TRBD1,TRBJ2-7,TGCAGCGTTGAAGCCCCCTGGGGACAGGGACGCGAGCAGTACTTC,CSVEAPWGQGREQYF
.,TRBV12-3/TRBV12-4,.,TRBJ1-2,TGTGCCAGCAGTCCGAACGGCCGCTATGGCTACACCTTC,CASSPNGRYGYTF
few,TRBV2,.,TRBJ2-2,TGTGCCAGCAGTGTACAGATAGGGCCCGGGGAGCTGTTTTTT,CASSVQIGPGELFF
many,TRBV5-1,.,TRBJ2-5,TGCGCCAGCAGCGAGGACCTAGTGGAGGAGACCCAGTACTTC,CASSEDLVEETQYF
.,TRBV20-1,TRBD1,TRBJ2-5,TGCAGTGCAAAGGGCCAGGGGGCTGGGGAGACCCAGTACTTC,CSAKGQGAGETQYF
.,TRBV14,.,TRBJ2-7,TGTGCCAGCAGCCAAGTAGGTCCTGGAGAGCAGTACTTC,CASSQVGPGEQYF
.,TRBV20-1,TRBD2,TRBJ2-1,TGCAGTGCTGGGGGAGCGGGAGACTCCTACAATGAGCAGTTATTC,CSAGGAGDSYNEQLF
few,TRBV9,.,TRBJ1-2,TGTGCCAGCAGGGAAGAGGTTGGAGAGTATGGCTACACCTTC,CASREEVGEYGYTF
few,TRBV11-2,.,TRBJ2-1,TGTGCCAGCAGCTTAGGGGGAAAATACAATGAGCAGTTCTTC,CASSLGGKYNEQFF
many,TRBV20-1,.,TRBJ2-5,TGCAGTGATCGCAGGGGACCACAAGAGACCCAGTACTTC,CSDRRGPQETQYF
few,TRBV28,TRBD2,TRBJ2-4,TGTGCCAGCAGTCAATCGGGGAGGGCCAAAAACATTCTGTACTTC,CASSQSGRAKNILYF
few,TRBV19,.,TRBJ2-1,TGTGCCAGTAGTATTCCCCACCCTAACAATGAGCAGTTCTTC,CASSIPHPNNEQFF
few,TRBV20-1,.,TRBJ2-3,TGCAGTGCCCCGGGACCCTCCGGCACAGATACGCAGTATTTT,CSAPGPSGTDTQYF
few,TRBV7-2,.,TRBJ1-2,TGTGCCAACCGACAAGACCCAACCCAACGATTCTACACCTTC,CANRQDPTQRFYTF
.,TRBV10-3,.,TRBJ2-7,TGTGCCATCAGAGAGACAGGACCCTCTTACGAGCAGTACTTC,CAIRETGPSYEQYF
many,TRBV5-1,.,TRBJ2-1,TGCGCCAGCAGCCCCTCAGGGGCAACTGCCTACAATGAGCAGTTCTTC,CASSPSGATAYNEQFF
many,TRBV6-6,TRBD1,TRBJ2-5,TGTGCCAGCACTTACGGACAGGGTATCGAGACCCAGTACTTC,CASTYGQGIETQYF
few,TRBV2,.,TRBJ2-1,TGTGCCAGCAGAAGGAGGGGTGTCAATGAGCAGTTCTTC,CASRRRGVNEQFF
few,TRBV30,.,TRBJ1-2,TGTGCCTGGAGCCCCACGGGGAACTATGGCTACACCTTC,CAWSPTGNYGYTF
.,TRBV2,TRBD1,TRBJ1-2,TGTGCCGGCAGTGAGACAGGGGCCTATGGCTACACCTTC,CAGSETGAYGYTF
many,TRBV6-6,TRBD2,TRBJ2-1,TGTGCCAGCAGTTACTCCGGTCTAGCGGGAGTCTACAATGAGCAGTTCTTC,CASSYSGLAGVYNEQFF
few,TRBV19,.,TRBJ1-4,TGTGCCAGTAGTTCCCAACGAATATCGGAAAAACTGTTTTTT,CASSSQRISEKLFF
.,TRBV7-6,.,TRBJ2-7,TGTGCCAGCAGCTTAGAAGAGGTGGGCTACGAGCAGTACTTC,CASSLEEVGYEQYF
many,TRBV6-2/TRBV6-3,TRBD1,TRBJ2-7,TGTGCCAGTCGCGGACAGGGATTAGCCTACGAGCAGTACTTC,CASRGQGLAYEQYF
.,TRBV5-1,.,TRBJ1-2,TGCGCCAGCACCCGACGGCAGGGGTCTAACTATGGCTACACCTTC,CASTRRQGSNYGYTF